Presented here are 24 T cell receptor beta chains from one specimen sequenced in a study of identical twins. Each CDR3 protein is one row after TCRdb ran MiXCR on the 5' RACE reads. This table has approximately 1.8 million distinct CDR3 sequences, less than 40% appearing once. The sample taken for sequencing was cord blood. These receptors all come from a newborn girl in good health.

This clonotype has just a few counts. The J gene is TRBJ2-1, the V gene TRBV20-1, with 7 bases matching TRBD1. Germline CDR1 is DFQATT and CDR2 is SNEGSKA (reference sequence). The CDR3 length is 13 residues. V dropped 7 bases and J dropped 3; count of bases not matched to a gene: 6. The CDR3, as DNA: TGCAGTGGCGGTTCAGGGGGCTACAATGAGCAGTTCTTC. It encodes CSGGSGGYNEQFF.

The CDR3 bases are TGCGCCAGCAGCGGTACGATATCCGATACGCAGTATTTT. It encodes CASSGTISDTQYF. The chain couples TRBV5-1 to TRBJ2-3, with D hard to call. The CDR3 spans 13 residues. Germline values: CDR1 SGHRS, CDR2 YFSETQ. Trimming cost V 4 bases and J 6 bases, with 12 bases left between them.

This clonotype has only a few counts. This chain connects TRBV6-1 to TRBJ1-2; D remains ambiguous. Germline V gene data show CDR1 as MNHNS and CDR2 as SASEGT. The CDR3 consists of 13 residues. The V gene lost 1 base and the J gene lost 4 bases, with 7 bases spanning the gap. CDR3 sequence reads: CASSEVTFYGYTF. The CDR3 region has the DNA TGTGCCAGCAGTGAAGTCACCTTCTATGGCTACACCTTC.

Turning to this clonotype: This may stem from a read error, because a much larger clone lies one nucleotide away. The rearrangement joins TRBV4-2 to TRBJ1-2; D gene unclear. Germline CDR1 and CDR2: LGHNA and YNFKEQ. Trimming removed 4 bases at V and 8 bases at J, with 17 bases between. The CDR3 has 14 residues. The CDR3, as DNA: TGTGCCAGCAGCCTACAGAGCGTCCTAGGAGGCTACACCTTC. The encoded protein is CASSLQSVLGGYTF.

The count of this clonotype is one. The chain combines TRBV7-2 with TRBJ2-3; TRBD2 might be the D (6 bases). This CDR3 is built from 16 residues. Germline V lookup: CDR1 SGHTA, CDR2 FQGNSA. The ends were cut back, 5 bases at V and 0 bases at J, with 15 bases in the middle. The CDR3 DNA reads TGTGCCAGCAGCCCAAAAGCAGCGGGCAGCACAGATACGCAGTATTTT. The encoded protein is CASSPKAAGSTDTQYF.

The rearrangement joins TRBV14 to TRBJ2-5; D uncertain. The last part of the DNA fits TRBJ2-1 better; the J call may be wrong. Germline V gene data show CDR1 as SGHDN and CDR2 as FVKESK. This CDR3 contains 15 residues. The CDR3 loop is CASSQMTRYQETQFF. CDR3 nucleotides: TGTGCCAGCAGCCAAATGACGAGGTACCAAGAGACCCAGTTCTTC.

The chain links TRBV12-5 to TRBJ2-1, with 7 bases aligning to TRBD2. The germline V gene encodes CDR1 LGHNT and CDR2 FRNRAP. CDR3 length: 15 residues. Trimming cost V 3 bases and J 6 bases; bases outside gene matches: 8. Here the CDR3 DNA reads TGTGCTAGTGGTTTAGGGAGCGGGATGGGCAATGAGCAGTTCTTC. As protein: CASGLGSGMGNEQFF.

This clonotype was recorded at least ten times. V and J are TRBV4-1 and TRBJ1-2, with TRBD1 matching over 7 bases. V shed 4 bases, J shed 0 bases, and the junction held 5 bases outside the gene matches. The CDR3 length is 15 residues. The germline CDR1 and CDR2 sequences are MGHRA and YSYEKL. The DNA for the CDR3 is TGCGCCAGCAGCCGACCCGGGACAGCTAACTATGGCTACACCTTC. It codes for CASSRPGTANYGYTF.

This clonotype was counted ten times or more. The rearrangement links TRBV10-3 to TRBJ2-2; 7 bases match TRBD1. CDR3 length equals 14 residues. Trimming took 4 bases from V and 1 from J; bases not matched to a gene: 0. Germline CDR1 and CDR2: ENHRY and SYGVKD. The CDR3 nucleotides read TGTGCCATCAGTGGGACAGGGAACACCGGGGAGCTGTTTTTT. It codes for CAISGTGNTGELFF.

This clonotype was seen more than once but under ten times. The CDR3 DNA sequence: TGTGCTAGTGAACGGGACAGGAACAATTCACCCCTCCACTTT. It is translated as CASERDRNNSPLHF. The chain recombines TRBV12-5 with TRBJ1-6; 8 bases map to TRBD1. This CDR3 region has 14 residues. Trimming at V came to 7 bases and at J to 7 bases, leaving 6 bases not matched to a gene. The germline V gene encodes CDR1 LGHNT and CDR2 FRNRAP.

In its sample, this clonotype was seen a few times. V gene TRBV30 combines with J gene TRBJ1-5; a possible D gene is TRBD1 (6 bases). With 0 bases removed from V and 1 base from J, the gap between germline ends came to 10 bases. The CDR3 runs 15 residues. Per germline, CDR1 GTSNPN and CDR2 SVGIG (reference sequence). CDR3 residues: CAWSVQGGSNQPQHF. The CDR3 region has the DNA TGTGCCTGGAGTGTACAAGGGGGGAGCAATCAGCCCCAGCATTTT.

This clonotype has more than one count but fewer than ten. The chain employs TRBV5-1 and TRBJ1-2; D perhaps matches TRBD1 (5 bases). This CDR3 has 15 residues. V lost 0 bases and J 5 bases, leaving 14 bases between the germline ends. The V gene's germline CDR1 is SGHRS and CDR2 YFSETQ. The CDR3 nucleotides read TGCGCCAGCAGCTTGGTCGGGGGAAGGGATTATGGCTACACCTTC. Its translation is CASSLVGGRDYGYTF. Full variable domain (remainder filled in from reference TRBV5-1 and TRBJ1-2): KAGVTQTPRYLIKTRGQQVTLSCSPISGHRSVSWYQQTPGQGLQFLFEYFSETQRNKGNFPGRFSGRQFSNSRSEMNVSTLELGDSALYLCASSLVGGRDYGYTFGSGTRLTVV.

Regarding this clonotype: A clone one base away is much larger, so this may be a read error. The CDR3 here is CASSPTRGSYDEQFF. The CDR3 region has the DNA TGCGCCAGCAGCCCGACACGAGGCTCCTACGATGAGCAGTTCTTC. The chain uses TRBV5-1 and TRBJ2-1; no clear D gene. Germline V gene sequence: CDR1 SGHRS, CDR2 YFSETQ. The CDR3 length is 15 residues.

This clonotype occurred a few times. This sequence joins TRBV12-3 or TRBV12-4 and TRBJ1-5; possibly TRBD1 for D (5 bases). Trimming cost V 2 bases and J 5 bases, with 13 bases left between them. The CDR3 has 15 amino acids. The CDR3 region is CASSLFYRRDQPQHF. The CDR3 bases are TGTGCCAGCAGTTTATTTTACAGGCGCGATCAGCCCCAGCATTTT.

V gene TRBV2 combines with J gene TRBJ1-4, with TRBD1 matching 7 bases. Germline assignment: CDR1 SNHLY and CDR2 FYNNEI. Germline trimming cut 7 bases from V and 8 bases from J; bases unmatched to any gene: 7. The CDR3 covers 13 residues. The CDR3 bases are TGTGCCAGCATTGGACAGGTTGTGGAAAAACTGTTTTTT. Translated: CASIGQVVEKLFF.

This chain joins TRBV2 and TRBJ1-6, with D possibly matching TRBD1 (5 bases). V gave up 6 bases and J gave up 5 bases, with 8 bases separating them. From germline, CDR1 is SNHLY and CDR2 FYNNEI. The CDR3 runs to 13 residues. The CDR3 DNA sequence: TGTGCCAGCAGAGGGACTGATAATTCACCCCTCCACTTT. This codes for CASRGTDNSPLHF.

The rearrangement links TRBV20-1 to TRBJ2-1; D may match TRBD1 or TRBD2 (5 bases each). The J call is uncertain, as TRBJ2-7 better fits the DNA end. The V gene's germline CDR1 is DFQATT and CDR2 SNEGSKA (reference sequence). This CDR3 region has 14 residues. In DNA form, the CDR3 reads TGCAGTGCCAAAGGGACGGACTCCTACAATGAGCAGTACTTC. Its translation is CSAKGTDSYNEQYF.

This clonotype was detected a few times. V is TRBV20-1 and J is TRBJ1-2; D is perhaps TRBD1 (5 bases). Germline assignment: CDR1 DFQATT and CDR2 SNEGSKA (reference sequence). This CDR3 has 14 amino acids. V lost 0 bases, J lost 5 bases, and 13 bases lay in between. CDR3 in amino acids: CSARDSQGDYGYTF. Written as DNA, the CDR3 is TGCAGTGCTAGAGATAGCCAAGGGGATTATGGCTACACCTTC.

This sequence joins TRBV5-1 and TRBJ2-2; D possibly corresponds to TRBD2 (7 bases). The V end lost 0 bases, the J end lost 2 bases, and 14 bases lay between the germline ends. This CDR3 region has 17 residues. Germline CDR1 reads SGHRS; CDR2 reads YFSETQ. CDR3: CASSLGHGGPNTGELFF. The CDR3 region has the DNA TGCGCCAGCAGCTTGGGCCACGGGGGGCCTAACACCGGGGAGCTGTTTTTT.

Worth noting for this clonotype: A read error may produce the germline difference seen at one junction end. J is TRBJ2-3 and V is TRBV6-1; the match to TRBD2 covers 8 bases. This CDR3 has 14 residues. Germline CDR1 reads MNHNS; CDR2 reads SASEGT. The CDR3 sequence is CVSEALAGSDTQYF. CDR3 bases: TGTGTCAGCGAGGCCCTAGCGGGTTCCGATACGCAGTATTTT.

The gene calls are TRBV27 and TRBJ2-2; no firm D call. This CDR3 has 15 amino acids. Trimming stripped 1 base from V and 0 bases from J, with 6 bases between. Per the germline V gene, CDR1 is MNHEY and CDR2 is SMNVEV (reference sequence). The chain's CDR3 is CASSLLLSNTGELFF. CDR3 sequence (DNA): TGTGCCAGCAGTTTATTGCTCTCGAACACCGGGGAGCTGTTTTTT.

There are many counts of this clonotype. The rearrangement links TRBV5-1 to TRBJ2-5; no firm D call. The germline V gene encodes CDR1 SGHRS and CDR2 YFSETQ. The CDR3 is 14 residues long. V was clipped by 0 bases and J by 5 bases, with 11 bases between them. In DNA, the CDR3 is TGCGCCAGCAGCTTGGGCATGCCACATGAGACCCAGTACTTC. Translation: CASSLGMPHETQYF.

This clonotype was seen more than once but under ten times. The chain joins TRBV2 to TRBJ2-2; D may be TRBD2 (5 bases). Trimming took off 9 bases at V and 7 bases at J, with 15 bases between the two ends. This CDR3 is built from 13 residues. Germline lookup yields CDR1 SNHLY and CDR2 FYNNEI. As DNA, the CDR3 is TGTGCCAGTAGGGAGTACGTGGGCGGGGAGCTGTTTTTT. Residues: CASREYVGGELFF.

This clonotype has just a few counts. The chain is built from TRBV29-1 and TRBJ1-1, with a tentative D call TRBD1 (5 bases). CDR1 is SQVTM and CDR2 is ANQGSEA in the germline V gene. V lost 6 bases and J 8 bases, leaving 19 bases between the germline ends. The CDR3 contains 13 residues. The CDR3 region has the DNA TGCAGCGTCTCCCGGGGCCCGGTCTGGGAAGCTTTCTTT. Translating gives CSVSRGPVWEAFF. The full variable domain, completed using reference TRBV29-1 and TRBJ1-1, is SAVISQKPSRDICQRGTSLTIQCQVDSQVTMMFWYRQQPGQSLTLIATANQGSEATYESGFVIDKFPISRPNLTFSTLTVSNMSPEDSSIYLCSVSRGPVWEAFFGQGTRLTVV.